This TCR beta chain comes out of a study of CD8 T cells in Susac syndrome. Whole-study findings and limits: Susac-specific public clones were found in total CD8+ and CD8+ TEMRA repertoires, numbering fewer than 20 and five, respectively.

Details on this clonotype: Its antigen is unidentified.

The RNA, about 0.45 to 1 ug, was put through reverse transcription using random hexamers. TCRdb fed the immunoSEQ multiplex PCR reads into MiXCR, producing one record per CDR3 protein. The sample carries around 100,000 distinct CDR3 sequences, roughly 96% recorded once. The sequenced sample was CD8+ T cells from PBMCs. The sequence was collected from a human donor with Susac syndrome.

This CDR3 reads CASSEAPAGVQPQHF. DNA for the CDR3: TGTGCCAGCAGTGAGGCCCCGGCGGGGGTTCAGCCCCAGCATTTT. The rearrangement links TRBV2 to TRBJ1-5; D might be TRBD1 (5 bases). The V and J ends lost 3 bases and 6 bases respectively, with 15 bases between them. The germline V gene has CDR1 SNHLY and CDR2 FYNNEI. This CDR3 region has 15 residues.